A single sample is the source of the 9 T cell receptor beta chains below, sequenced in a study of beta chain features in type 1 diabetes. Study observations and caveats: TCRB CDR3s from Type 1 diabetes patients were moderately but significantly shorter in all four CD4+ subsets.

Every isolated RNA sample was fully reverse transcribed, so sequencing captured expressed TCRB transcripts. Measured with immunoSEQ multiplex PCR; TCRdb has only the in-frame clones, and not every one. The sample lists 100,000 to 150,000 clones, around 16% occurring once. What these receptors recognize is not known. Sequencing input: central memory CD4+ T cells from blood. The receptors originated from a man aged 18 to 29 with type 1 diabetes.

This sequence joins TRBV29-1 and TRBJ1-5; 8 bases are shared with TRBD1. The CDR3 has 15 amino acids. The germline V gene has CDR1 SQVTM and CDR2 ANQGSEA. The V and J ends lost 6 bases and 2 bases, in that order; junction bases with no gene match: 9. The CDR3 DNA reads TGCAGCGTAACCCCAGGGGGCTTGGGCAATCAGCCCCAGCATTTT. Its protein product is CSVTPGGLGNQPQHF.

This rearrangement joins TRBV30 to TRBJ2-7, with D perhaps TRBD2 (6 bases). The CDR3 length is 14 residues. The ends were cut back, 3 bases at V and 4 bases at J, with 16 bases in the middle. In germline, CDR1 is GTSNPN, CDR2 SVGIG (reference sequence). This chain's CDR3 is CAWSRAPGTYEQYF. DNA of the CDR3: TGTGCCTGGAGCAGGGCGCCGGGGACTTACGAGCAGTACTTC. Supplemented by reference TRBV30 and TRBJ2-7, the full variable domain reads SQTIHQWPATLVQPVGSPLSLECTVEGTSNPNLYWYRQAAGRGLQLLFYSVGIGQISSEVPQNLSASRPQDRQFILSSKKLLLSDSGFYLCAWSRAPGTYEQYFGPGTRLTVT.

This clone has at least ten counts. This chain joins TRBV27 and TRBJ1-5; weak D call: TRBD1 (6 bases). The V and J ends lost 6 bases and 6 bases respectively, with 15 bases between them. Per the germline V gene, CDR1 is MNHEY and CDR2 is SMNVEV (reference sequence). This CDR3 spans 14 amino acids. Written as DNA, the CDR3 is TGTGCCAGCAGCAATCTACAGGGTAGTCAGCCCCAGCATTTT. Protein product: CASSNLQGSQPQHF.

This chain uses TRBV7-9 with TRBJ1-5; tentative D call: TRBD1 (5 bases). Trimming removed 5 bases from V and 5 bases from J, with 7 bases in between. The CDR3 has 12 amino acids. The V gene's germline CDR1 is SEHNR and CDR2 FQNEAQ (reference sequence). CDR3: CASSLGDQPQHF. CDR3 sequence (DNA): TGTGCCAGCAGCCTGGGGGATCAGCCCCAGCATTTT. The whole variable domain, remainder taken from reference TRBV7-9 and TRBJ1-5, is DTGVSQNPRHKITKRGQNVTFRCDPISEHNRLYWYRQTLGQGPEFLTYFQNEAQLEKSRLLSDRFSAERPKGSFSTLEIQRTEQGDSAMYLCASSLGDQPQHFGDGTRLSIL.

There are a few counts of this clone. This chain connects TRBV29-1 to TRBJ2-3; D not certain. Germline loops: CDR1 SQVTM, CDR2 ANQGSEA. V gave up 7 bases and J gave up 2 bases, with 4 bases separating them. This CDR3 region has 10 residues. CDR3 amino acids: CSGDTDTQYF. The DNA of the CDR3 is TGCAGCGGGGACACAGATACGCAGTATTTT.

The table lists this clone with many counts. The genes are TRBV15 and TRBJ2-4; a weak D match, TRBD2 (6 bases). The CDR3 runs to 15 residues. V was shortened by 1 base and J by 9 bases, with 16 bases between the two germline ends. Germline lookup yields CDR1 LNHNV and CDR2 YYDKDF (reference sequence). The CDR3 sequence: CATSRGTTEGGIQYF. Written as DNA, the CDR3 is TGTGCCACCAGCAGAGGGACTACGGAGGGCGGCATTCAGTACTTC.

This clone has ten or more counts. The same CDR3 also results from other DNA sequences found in this sample. This chain joins TRBV29-1 and TRBJ1-1; TRBD1 might be the D (5 bases). CDR3 length: 15 residues. Trimming stripped 6 bases from V and 0 bases from J, with 17 bases between. Germline lookup yields CDR1 SQVTM and CDR2 ANQGSEA. The CDR3 bases are TGCAGCGTATCCGCCGGTTGGGGCATGAACACTGAAGCTTTCTTT. Its protein product is CSVSAGWGMNTEAFF.

The chain is built from TRBV5-1 and TRBJ2-7; D gene ambiguous. V lost 2 bases, J lost 4 bases, and 16 bases lay in between. The CDR3 loop spans 15 amino acids. CDR1 and CDR2 (germline): SGHRS, YFSETQ. The CDR3 nucleotides read TGCGCCAGCAGCTTAACAGTGTCAATGGAGTACGAGCAGTACTTC. Protein: CASSLTVSMEYEQYF.

This clone occurred many times. The chain links TRBV18 to TRBJ2-1; TRBD2 matches 7 bases. CDR3 size: 13 residues. V dropped 2 bases and J dropped 7; count of bases not matched to a gene: 2. Per the germline V gene, CDR1 is KGHSH and CDR2 is LQKENI. This CDR3 reads CASSPVGGNEQFF. The CDR3 DNA reads TGTGCCAGCTCACCAGTGGGGGGGAATGAGCAGTTCTTC.